The rows below give T cell receptor beta chains drawn from one sample of a study of OX40 agonist ivuxolimab in advanced cancers. TCRdb's table, derived via immunoSEQ multiplex PCR, lists solely in-frame clones and lacks some. The sample has roughly 15,000 clones; roughly 84% are singletons. The sequenced sample was CD4+ or CD8+ T cells sorted from blood, obtained in a trial of the OX40 agonist ivuxolimab. These receptors all come from an adult with an advanced solid tumor such as melanoma, head and neck, liver or kidney cancer. Each CDR3 is given with its conserved first and last residue. Each record gives: V gene, D gene, clone size, J gene, CDR3 DNA, CDR3 protein. D genes are given only for firm matches. Size is stated for part of the rows, as once, few or many counts, or as a class when the clone is expanded.

v_call: TRBV6-1
d_call: .
clone_size: .
j_call: TRBJ1-3
cdr3_nt: TGTGCCAGCAAGCCGGGCCTAAGGGGAAACACCATATATTTT
cdr3_aa: CASKPGLRGNTIYF

v_call: TRBV5-1
d_call: .
clone_size: medium-sized
j_call: TRBJ2-7
cdr3_nt: TGCGCCAGCAGCTCCTTAAACGAGCAGTACTTC
cdr3_aa: CASSSLNEQYF

v_call: TRBV4-1
d_call: .
clone_size: .
j_call: TRBJ1-4
cdr3_nt: TGCGCCAGCAGCCACGTCCAAGATGAAAAACTGTTTTTT
cdr3_aa: CASSHVQDEKLFF

v_call: TRBV7-6
d_call: .
clone_size: .
j_call: TRBJ2-2
cdr3_nt: TGTGCCAGCAGCTTAGCGCCAATCACCGGGGAGCTGTTTTTT
cdr3_aa: CASSLAPITGELFF

v_call: TRBV11-2
d_call: .
clone_size: once
j_call: TRBJ2-1
cdr3_nt: TGTGCCAGCAGCCGGGAAGTGGGCAATGAGCAGTTCTTC
cdr3_aa: CASSREVGNEQFF

v_call: TRBV30
d_call: .
clone_size: .
j_call: TRBJ1-2
cdr3_nt: TGTGCCTGGAGGAAGGACGGTTTAGCTAACTATGGCTACACCTTC
cdr3_aa: CAWRKDGLANYGYTF

v_call: TRBV4-3
d_call: TRBD2
clone_size: .
j_call: TRBJ2-7
cdr3_nt: TGCGCCAGCAGCCAAGATTACAGCGGGGGGGCCTCCTACGAGCAGTACTTC
cdr3_aa: CASSQDYSGGASYEQYF

v_call: TRBV27
d_call: TRBD1
clone_size: .
j_call: TRBJ2-7
cdr3_nt: TGTGCCAGCAGTTTTTCTTCGACAGGGGACTACGAGCAGTACTTC
cdr3_aa: CASSFSSTGDYEQYF

v_call: TRBV4-2
d_call: .
clone_size: .
j_call: TRBJ2-1
cdr3_nt: TGTGCCAGCAGCCAAGATCAAGGGCGGCTTTCCTACAATGAGCAGTTCTTC
cdr3_aa: CASSQDQGRLSYNEQFF

v_call: TRBV4-1
d_call: .
clone_size: .
j_call: TRBJ2-7
cdr3_nt: TGCGCCAGCAGCGTACTGCTAGGGTACGAGCAGTACTTC
cdr3_aa: CASSVLLGYEQYF

v_call: TRBV4-1
d_call: .
clone_size: .
j_call: TRBJ1-2
cdr3_nt: TGCGCCAGCAGCCAAACTACGATTACTGACTATGGCTACACCTTC
cdr3_aa: CASSQTTITDYGYTF

v_call: TRBV18
d_call: .
clone_size: .
j_call: TRBJ2-7
cdr3_nt: TGTGCCAGCTCACCACCGGGAACCCAAATGGGCGAGCAGTACTTC
cdr3_aa: CASSPPGTQMGEQYF

v_call: TRBV9
d_call: .
clone_size: .
j_call: TRBJ1-1
cdr3_nt: TGTGCCAGCAGCCCCCCAGGGGTTACTGAAGCTTTCTTT
cdr3_aa: CASSPPGVTEAFF

v_call: TRBV5-4
d_call: .
clone_size: .
j_call: TRBJ2-3
cdr3_nt: TGTGCCAGCAGCTCCGACGGACCCACAGATACGCAGTATTTT
cdr3_aa: CASSSDGPTDTQYF

v_call: TRBV13
d_call: .
clone_size: .
j_call: TRBJ2-3
cdr3_nt: TGTGCCAGCAGCCCATTCACAGGGGATACGCAGTATTTT
cdr3_aa: CASSPFTGDTQYF

v_call: TRBV4-3
d_call: TRBD1
clone_size: .
j_call: TRBJ1-5
cdr3_nt: TGCGCCAGCAGCCAAGATGTGGGACAGGGGATCCAGCCCCAGCATTTT
cdr3_aa: CASSQDVGQGIQPQHF

v_call: TRBV6-6
d_call: .
clone_size: .
j_call: TRBJ2-7
cdr3_nt: TGTGCCAGCAGTCCCCGGACAACCTACGAGCAGTACTTC
cdr3_aa: CASSPRTTYEQYF

v_call: TRBV4-1
d_call: TRBD1
clone_size: .
j_call: TRBJ2-7
cdr3_nt: TGCGCCAGCAGCCAAGGACAGGGAACCTACGAGCAGTACTTC
cdr3_aa: CASSQGQGTYEQYF

v_call: TRBV11-2
d_call: .
clone_size: .
j_call: TRBJ2-1
cdr3_nt: TGTGCCAGCAGGTTCAAACCGGGATGGGATGAGCAGTTCTTC
cdr3_aa: CASRFKPGWDEQFF

v_call: TRBV5-6
d_call: .
clone_size: once
j_call: TRBJ1-1
cdr3_nt: TGTGCCAGCAGCTTGTCTAGTTCCACTGAAGCTTTCTTT
cdr3_aa: CASSLSSSTEAFF

v_call: TRBV19
d_call: .
clone_size: .
j_call: TRBJ2-5
cdr3_nt: TGTGCCAGTAGTATAGGAACAGGATTAGGAGAGACCCAGTACTTC
cdr3_aa: CASSIGTGLGETQYF

v_call: TRBV27
d_call: TRBD1
clone_size: hyperexpanded
j_call: TRBJ2-5
cdr3_nt: TGTGCCAGCAGTCCCGGGACAGGGTTGACCAACCAAGAGACCCAGTACTTC
cdr3_aa: CASSPGTGLTNQETQYF

v_call: TRBV10-2
d_call: .
clone_size: medium-sized
j_call: TRBJ1-1
cdr3_nt: TGCGCCAGCAGTGGTTTGGGGGAAGCTGAAGCTTTCTTT
cdr3_aa: CASSGLGEAEAFF

v_call: TRBV10-3
d_call: TRBD1
clone_size: .
j_call: TRBJ2-7
cdr3_nt: TGTGCCATCGGCGGCAAGGACAGGAACTACGAGCAGTACTTC
cdr3_aa: CAIGGKDRNYEQYF

v_call: TRBV27
d_call: .
clone_size: .
j_call: TRBJ1-4
cdr3_nt: TGTGCCAGCAAATCCGGGGACATTGATGAAAAACTGTTTTTT
cdr3_aa: CASKSGDIDEKLFF

v_call: TRBV6-5
d_call: .
clone_size: .
j_call: TRBJ2-7
cdr3_nt: TGTGCCAGCAGTTACGCGGCGGTCTCCTACGAGCAGTACTTC
cdr3_aa: CASSYAAVSYEQYF

v_call: TRBV5-4
d_call: .
clone_size: .
j_call: TRBJ1-2
cdr3_nt: TGTGCCAGCAGCTCTCATCCGAGCAGGGGAGGGTATGGCTACACCTTC
cdr3_aa: CASSSHPSRGGYGYTF

v_call: TRBV6-4
d_call: .
clone_size: few
j_call: TRBJ1-6
cdr3_nt: TGTGCCAGCAGTGACACCGCTGAGGGCGACTCACCCCTCCACTTT
cdr3_aa: CASSDTAEGDSPLHF

v_call: TRBV9
d_call: .
clone_size: .
j_call: TRBJ2-7
cdr3_nt: TGTGCCAGCAGCGAGGGGAGCTCCTACGAGCAGTACTTC
cdr3_aa: CASSEGSSYEQYF

v_call: TRBV7-2
d_call: TRBD1
clone_size: .
j_call: TRBJ1-1
cdr3_nt: TGTGCCAGCAGGACAGGGTATGTGTCTGAAGCTTTCTTT
cdr3_aa: CASRTGYVSEAFF

v_call: TRBV7-9
d_call: TRBD1
clone_size: .
j_call: TRBJ1-2
cdr3_nt: TGTGCCAGCAGCTTATCCCGGGACAGAAAAAATGGCTACACCTTC
cdr3_aa: CASSLSRDRKNGYTF

v_call: TRBV2
d_call: TRBD2
clone_size: .
j_call: TRBJ2-1
cdr3_nt: TGTGCCAGCAGGGCCGGGACTAGCGGCCAAAAGAAGGAGCAGTTCTTC
cdr3_aa: CASRAGTSGQKKEQFF

v_call: TRBV4-3
d_call: .
clone_size: .
j_call: TRBJ1-2
cdr3_nt: TGCGCCAGCAGCCAAGATTCAGGTCCCTATGGCTACACCTTC
cdr3_aa: CASSQDSGPYGYTF

v_call: TRBV10-3
d_call: .
clone_size: .
j_call: TRBJ2-1
cdr3_nt: TGTGCCATCAGTGGCCTAGCGGACAGCTCCTACAATGAGCAGTTCTTC
cdr3_aa: CAISGLADSSYNEQFF

v_call: TRBV6-5
d_call: .
clone_size: .
j_call: TRBJ2-5
cdr3_nt: TGTGCCAGCAGTTACTCGAAAAGACATATACAAGAGACCCAGTACTTC
cdr3_aa: CASSYSKRHIQETQYF

v_call: TRBV30
d_call: TRBD2
clone_size: .
j_call: TRBJ2-1
cdr3_nt: TGTGCCTGGAGTGTCCGACTAGCGGGGGGGCTCAATGAGCAGTTCTTC
cdr3_aa: CAWSVRLAGGLNEQFF

v_call: TRBV6-5
d_call: .
clone_size: .
j_call: TRBJ1-5
cdr3_nt: TGTGCCAGCGGCCCAAGAGTTTATAGCAATCAGCCCCAGCATTTT
cdr3_aa: CASGPRVYSNQPQHF

v_call: TRBV9
d_call: .
clone_size: .
j_call: TRBJ1-1
cdr3_nt: TGTGCCAGCAGCGTAGATGGGGAATTTTATAGTGAAGCTTTCTTT
cdr3_aa: CASSVDGEFYSEAFF

v_call: TRBV7-3
d_call: .
clone_size: .
j_call: TRBJ2-2
cdr3_nt: TGTGCCAGCAGTTCGTGGCACACCGGGGAGCTGTTTTTT
cdr3_aa: CASSSWHTGELFF

v_call: TRBV4-3
d_call: TRBD2
clone_size: once
j_call: TRBJ2-1
cdr3_nt: TGCGCCAGCAGCCGAGGACTAGCGGGGGGACGAGACAATGAGCAGTTCTTC
cdr3_aa: CASSRGLAGGRDNEQFF

v_call: TRBV27
d_call: .
clone_size: .
j_call: TRBJ1-5
cdr3_nt: TGTGCCAGCAGTTCGGGACCGTATAGCAATCAGCCCCAGCATTTT
cdr3_aa: CASSSGPYSNQPQHF

v_call: TRBV29-1
d_call: TRBD1
clone_size: few
j_call: TRBJ1-5
cdr3_nt: TGCAGCGTTGAAGACCCCGGGACAGGGGAGGAGGATCAGCCCCAGCATTTT
cdr3_aa: CSVEDPGTGEEDQPQHF

v_call: TRBV7-3
d_call: .
clone_size: .
j_call: TRBJ2-6
cdr3_nt: TGTGCCAGCAGCCGGATCCGGGGTCCCTCTGGGGCCAACGTCCTGACTTTC
cdr3_aa: CASSRIRGPSGANVLTF

v_call: TRBV9
d_call: TRBD1
clone_size: .
j_call: TRBJ2-2
cdr3_nt: TGTGCCAGCAGCCCTAGGGGACAGGGGAGGTCCACCGGGGAGCTGTTTTTT
cdr3_aa: CASSPRGQGRSTGELFF

v_call: TRBV9
d_call: .
clone_size: .
j_call: TRBJ2-7
cdr3_nt: TGTGCCAGCAGCGTAGGGGGTCAGGGGCTCTCCCACGAGCAGTACTTC
cdr3_aa: CASSVGGQGLSHEQYF

v_call: TRBV2
d_call: TRBD1
clone_size: .
j_call: TRBJ1-1
cdr3_nt: TGTGCCAGCAGTCATACACCTGGACAGGGTTGGACTGAAGCTTTCTTT
cdr3_aa: CASSHTPGQGWTEAFF

v_call: TRBV11-3
d_call: .
clone_size: .
j_call: TRBJ2-6
cdr3_nt: TGTGCCAGCAGCTTATGGGGGTCTGGGGCCAACGTCCTGACTTTC
cdr3_aa: CASSLWGSGANVLTF

v_call: TRBV30
d_call: TRBD1
clone_size: .
j_call: TRBJ1-1
cdr3_nt: TGTGCCTGGAGTCCGGGACAGGGAGGGACTGAAGCTTTCTTT
cdr3_aa: CAWSPGQGGTEAFF

v_call: TRBV9
d_call: .
clone_size: few
j_call: TRBJ1-5
cdr3_nt: TGTGCCAGCAGCGTAGGGGCGGGTCAGCCCCAGCATTTT
cdr3_aa: CASSVGAGQPQHF